Shown below are 16 T cell receptor beta chains from a single sample sequenced in a study of cytomegalovirus exposure and HLA in healthy donors. The PCR used 60 Vbeta and 13 Jbeta primers. Profiled with immunoSEQ multiplex PCR; TCRdb holds only in-frame clones, not every one. In the table there are 200,000 to 250,000 clones, roughly 75% of which are singletons. Material for sequencing was PBMCs. The receptors originated from a woman in her twenties or thirties in good health and CMV-seronegative.

This clone has just one count. J is TRBJ2-7 and V is TRBV5-6; maybe TRBD1 (5 bases). CDR3 length: 15 amino acids. Trimming stripped 0 bases from V and 5 bases from J, with 15 bases between. The germline gives CDR1 SGHDT, CDR2 YYEEEE. CDR3 residues: CASSLAGRAGNEQYF. CDR3 sequence (DNA): TGTGCCAGCAGCTTGGCCGGCAGGGCTGGGAACGAGCAGTACTTC.

The chain has TRBV2 and TRBJ2-7; D not resolved. The V and J ends lost 6 bases and 1 base respectively, with 7 bases between them. The length of the CDR3 is 12 residues. Germline CDR1 and CDR2: SNHLY and FYNNEI. CDR3 sequence: CASSTDSYEQYF. As DNA, the CDR3 is TGTGCCAGCAGCACAGATTCCTACGAGCAGTACTTC. The full variable domain, rest sourced from reference TRBV2 and TRBJ2-7, is EPEVTQTPSHQVTQMGQEVILRCVPISNHLYFYWYRQILGQKVEFLVSFYNNEISEKSEIFDDQFSVERPDGSNFTLKIRSTKLEDSAMYFCASSTDSYEQYFGPGTRLTVT.

The chain's CDR3 is CASSQIRIAGTDTQYF. CDR3 nucleotides: TGCGCCAGCAGCCAAATACGGATAGCAGGCACAGATACGCAGTATTTT. The rearrangement uses TRBV4-1 and TRBJ2-3; D call uncertain. The CDR3 is made up of 16 amino acids. Trimming took 2 bases from V and 1 from J, leaving 13 bases between them. The germline V gene encodes CDR1 MGHRA and CDR2 YSYEKL.

The chain combines TRBV2 with TRBJ2-1, with 7 bases that match TRBD1. Trimming removed 1 base from V and 5 bases from J; junction bases left unmatched: 5. CDR1 is SNHLY and CDR2 is FYNNEI in the germline V gene. The CDR3 runs to 15 residues. Written as DNA, the CDR3 is TGTGCCAGCAGTGAAGACAGGGGCGCACACAATGAGCAGTTCTTC. Amino acids: CASSEDRGAHNEQFF.

This chain links TRBV21-1 with TRBJ2-2; the D call TRBD2 from the table was never checked on the DNA. TRBV21-1 is noted as a pseudogene. The CDR3 has 16 residues. The CDR3 here is CASSQGVAGGPGELFF. The DNA for the CDR3 is TGTGCCAGCAGCCAGGGGGTAGCGGGGGGCCCCGGGGAGCTGTTTTTT.

The DNA for the CDR3 is TGTGCCAGCAGCTGGGGAGGCCGGGAGGAGACCCAGTACTTC. Its protein product is CASSWGGREETQYF. The rearrangement links TRBV5-5 to TRBJ2-5, with a possible D match to TRBD2 (6 bases). The CDR3 consists of 14 residues. The ends were cut back, 3 bases at V and 5 bases at J, with 14 bases in the middle. Germline V gene data show CDR1 as SGHKS and CDR2 as YYEKEE (reference sequence).

This chain links TRBV11-3 with TRBJ2-5; D is uncertain. The CDR3 length is 12 residues. The V gene's germline CDR1 is SGHNT and CDR2 YENEEA. V lost 4 bases and J lost 7, with 10 bases in between. CDR3 loop: CASSSLEGTQYF. Written as DNA, the CDR3 is TGTGCCAGCAGCTCTCTAGAAGGGACCCAGTACTTC. The variable domain in full, completed from reference TRBV11-3 and TRBJ2-5, reads EAGVVQSPRYKIIEKKQPVAFWCNPISGHNTLYWYLQNLGQGPELLIRYENEEAVDDSQLPKDRFSAERLKGVDSTLKIQPAELGDSAVYLCASSSLEGTQYFGPGTRLLVL.

This clone showed up just once. The V call is TRBV6-1, the J call TRBJ1-2; perhaps TRBD1 as D (5 bases). Trimming pared 5 bases from V and 4 bases from J, leaving 8 bases between. CDR1 and CDR2 (germline): MNHNS, SASEGT. CDR3 length equals 12 residues. The chain's CDR3 is CASSPGGYGYTF. The CDR3 coding sequence is TGTGCCAGCAGTCCCGGGGGCTATGGCTACACCTTC.

This clone was found once. The genes are TRBV7-8 and TRBJ1-1, with TRBD1 identical over 11 bases. V was pared by 4 bases and J by 5 bases, with 15 bases of the junction left unmatched. Germline CDR1 is SGHVS and CDR2 is FQNEAQ. The CDR3 spans 18 residues. This CDR3 is CASSSNRGDRGGSTEAFF. CDR3 DNA sequence: TGTGCCAGCAGCTCAAATCGGGGGGACAGGGGGGGAAGTACTGAAGCTTTCTTT.

The chain carries TRBV5-6 and TRBJ1-1, with 9 positions matching TRBD1. Per the germline V gene, CDR1 is SGHDT and CDR2 is YYEEEE. Trimming removed 0 bases from V and 1 base from J; junction bases left unmatched: 4. There are 16 residues in the CDR3. Here the CDR3 reads CASSLEGQGGNTEAFF. The CDR3 DNA is TGTGCCAGCAGCTTGGAGGGACAGGGCGGGAACACTGAAGCTTTCTTT.

The rearrangement joins TRBV7-6 to TRBJ1-3; D is perhaps TRBD1 (6 bases). From germline, CDR1 is SGHVS and CDR2 FNYEAQ. Between the trimmed V and J ends, which lost 5 bases and 4 bases, there was a span of 18 bases. This CDR3 has 16 amino acids. The CDR3 spells CASSPAGGEGGNTIYF. CDR3 sequence (DNA): TGTGCCAGCAGCCCCGCGGGGGGCGAGGGAGGAAACACCATATATTTT.

This chain uses TRBV10-2 with TRBJ1-3; TRBD1 matches 8 bases. Losses at the gene ends were 6 bases for V and 2 bases for J; bases not matched to a gene: 3. Germline loops: CDR1 WSHSY, CDR2 SAAADI. The CDR3 is 14 residues long. CDR3 nucleotides: TGCGCCAGCAGCTTGACAGGGGCTGGAAACACCATATATTTT. Translating it yields CASSLTGAGNTIYF.

The V gene is TRBV23-1, the J gene TRBJ1-5, with 8 bases lining up with TRBD1. TRBV23-1 belongs to the ORF category, with a function that is uncertain. This CDR3 has 18 residues. J lost 1 base, V lost 4 bases, and 12 bases had no gene match. CDR3 loop: CASSPPRGRQGSNQPQHF. For the CDR3, the DNA is TGCGCCAGCAGTCCCCCACGGGGAAGACAGGGGAGCAATCAGCCCCAGCATTTT.

The J gene is TRBJ2-7, the V gene TRBV2; weak D call: TRBD2 (7 bases). Trimming removed 4 bases from V and 1 base from J, with 23 bases in between. The CDR3 runs to 18 residues. From germline, CDR1 is SNHLY and CDR2 FYNNEI. The CDR3 protein is CASSARGGEGWFSYEQYF. In DNA form, the CDR3 reads TGTGCCAGCAGTGCCAGGGGAGGGGAGGGATGGTTTTCCTACGAGCAGTACTTC.

This rearrangement joins TRBV30 to TRBJ1-4; D unclear. Trimming took 4 bases from V and 7 from J, leaving 13 bases between them. This CDR3 contains 13 residues. Germline CDR1 GTSNPN, CDR2 SVGIG (reference sequence). The CDR3 region is CAWTLGGSEKLFF. In DNA form, the CDR3 reads TGTGCCTGGACTCTTGGAGGGAGTGAAAAACTGTTTTTT. The variable domain in full, completed from reference TRBV30 and TRBJ1-4, reads SQTIHQWPATLVQPVGSPLSLECTVEGTSNPNLYWYRQAAGRGLQLLFYSVGIGQISSEVPQNLSASRPQDRQFILSSKKLLLSDSGFYLCAWTLGGSEKLFFGSGTQLSVL.

V gene TRBV18 combines with J gene TRBJ1-1; the match to TRBD1 covers 10 bases. With V trimmed by 0 bases and J by 8 bases, 3 bases remained unmatched. The CDR3 has 14 residues. Germline V lookup: CDR1 KGHSH, CDR2 LQKENI. CDR3 nucleotide sequence: TGTGCCAGCTCACCACCTGGGACAGGGGCGGAAGCTTTCTTT. Amino acids: CASSPPGTGAEAFF.